This T cell receptor (beta chain) was observed in a study of T-cell reconstitution after alpha-beta-depleted transplantation in children. This CDR3 has 14 residues. The V end lost 1 base, the J end lost 2 bases, and 8 bases lay between the germline ends. Germline CDR1 LNHNV, CDR2 YYDKDF (reference sequence). Findings of the study overall: Several hundred expanded graft clones reportedly gave rise to the alpha-beta T cells present about two months after transplant.

Molecular barcoding with unique molecular identifiers was used for the TCRbeta library. One entry per CDR3 protein, called by TCRdb with MiXCR from the PCR reads. Among about 1,000,000 distinct CDR3 sequences, around 30% were seen once, and the ten largest hold roughly 31%. Points on this clonotype: Antigen specificity is unknown.

This TCR derives from a boy less than two years old who had a stem cell transplant for SCID, so the T cells may come from the graft donor. The chain employs TRBV15 and TRBJ1-2; no reliable D call. Source: PBMCs, mostly from graft donor cells, taken 360 days after TCRalphabeta/CD19-depleted stem cell transplant. CDR3 residues: CATSRGGQNYGYTF. The CDR3 nucleotides read TGTGCCACCAGCAGAGGAGGGCAGAACTATGGCTACACCTTC.